This TCR beta chain originates from a study of T cells expressing NK-cell markers. On the study more broadly: Sorted CD3+CD56-NKG2C+, CD3+CD56+NKG2C+ and CD3+CD56+NKG2C- T cells supplied the TCR beta repertoires. Serological testing identified most of the eight sequenced donors as HCMV-seropositive and one as seronegative.

Synthesis of TCR beta cDNA relied on 5'RACE template switching carrying UMIs. Each CDR3 protein gets one entry in TCRdb, which reprocessed the 5' RACE reads and gives no DNA. The sample has approximately 550,000 distinct CDR3 sequences, and its top ten clones hold roughly 3.5%. This CDR3 comprises 14 residues. This receptor was taken from a man aged 18 to 29 in good health. The gene calls are TRBV12-3 or TRBV12-4 and TRBJ2-3; TCRdb's assignment of TRBD1 cannot be checked, as there is no DNA. Sequenced input: blood T cells: a sorted CD56 or NKG2C T cell subset, CD4+ or CD8+ T cells, or bulk PBMC T cells (not recorded which). The CDR3 loop is CASRRDRGRDTQYF.